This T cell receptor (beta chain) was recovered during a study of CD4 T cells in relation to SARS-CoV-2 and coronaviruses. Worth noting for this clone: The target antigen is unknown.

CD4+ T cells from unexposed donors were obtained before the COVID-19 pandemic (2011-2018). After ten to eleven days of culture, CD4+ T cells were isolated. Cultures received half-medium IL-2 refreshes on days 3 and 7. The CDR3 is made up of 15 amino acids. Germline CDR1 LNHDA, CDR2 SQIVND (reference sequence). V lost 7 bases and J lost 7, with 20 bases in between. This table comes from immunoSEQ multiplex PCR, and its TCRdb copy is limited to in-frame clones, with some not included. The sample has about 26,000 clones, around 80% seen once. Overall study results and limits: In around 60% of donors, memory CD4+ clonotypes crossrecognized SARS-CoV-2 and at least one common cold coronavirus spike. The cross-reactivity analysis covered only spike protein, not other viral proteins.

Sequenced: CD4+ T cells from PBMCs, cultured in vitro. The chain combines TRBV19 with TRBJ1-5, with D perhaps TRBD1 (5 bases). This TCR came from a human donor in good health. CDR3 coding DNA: TGTGCCAGTACCCTACCGGGGACGTCTTGGCAGCCCCAGCATTTT. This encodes CASTLPGTSWQPQHF.